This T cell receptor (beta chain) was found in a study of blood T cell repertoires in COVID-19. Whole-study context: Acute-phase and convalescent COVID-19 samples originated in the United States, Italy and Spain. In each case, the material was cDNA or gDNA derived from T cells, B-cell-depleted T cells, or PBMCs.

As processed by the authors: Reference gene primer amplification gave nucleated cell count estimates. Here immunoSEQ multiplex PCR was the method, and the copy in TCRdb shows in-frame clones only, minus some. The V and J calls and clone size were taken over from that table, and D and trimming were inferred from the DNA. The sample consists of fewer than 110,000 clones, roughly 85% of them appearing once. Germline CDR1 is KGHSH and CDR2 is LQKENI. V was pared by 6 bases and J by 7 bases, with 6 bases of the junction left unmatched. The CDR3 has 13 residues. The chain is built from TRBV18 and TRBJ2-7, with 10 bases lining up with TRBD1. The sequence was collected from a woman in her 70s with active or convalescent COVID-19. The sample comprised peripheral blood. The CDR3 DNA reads TGTGCCAGCTCGCGGACAGGGGGTAGTGAGCAGTACTTC. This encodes CASSRTGGSEQYF.